The 27 T cell receptor beta chains given below trace back to one sample, sequenced in a study of cytomegalovirus exposure and HLA in healthy donors. TCRdb's copy holds only in-frame clones and misses some; the assay was immunoSEQ multiplex PCR. Of 65,000 to 80,000 clones listed, about 93% are singletons. The source material was PBMCs. The source is a woman in her late teens or twenties in good health and CMV-seronegative.

V usage is TRBV19 and J usage is TRBJ2-5, with 8 bases that match TRBD1. The junction had 18 bases not matched to a gene; V was cut back by 4 bases and J by 5 bases. The CDR3 contains 18 residues. Germline values: CDR1 LNHDA, CDR2 SQIVND (reference sequence). The CDR3 DNA is TGTGCCAGTAGTAGGAGACAGGGGCCGGTCGGGAGTGGGGAGACCCAGTACTTC. Encoded protein: CASSRRQGPVGSGETQYF.

The chain employs TRBV28 and TRBJ2-7; 8 bases are a match to TRBD2. The CDR3 is made up of 14 amino acids. V lost 7 bases to trimming and J lost 0 bases; unmatched junction nucleotides: 5. The germline gives CDR1 MDHEN, CDR2 SYDVKM. In nucleotides, the CDR3 is TGTGCCAGCAAAATCGGGACTAGCTCCTACGAGCAGTACTTC. As protein: CASKIGTSSYEQYF.

The chain joins TRBV30 to TRBJ1-1; 11 bases agree with TRBD1. Germline CDR1 and CDR2: GTSNPN and SVGIG (reference sequence). The CDR3 covers 15 residues. The ends lost 2 bases at V and 4 bases at J; junction bases unmatched: 6. In DNA form, the CDR3 reads TGTGCCTGGAGTTTATCGGACAGGGGGCTCACTGAAGCTTTCTTT. This translates into CAWSLSDRGLTEAFF.

The gene calls are TRBV30 and TRBJ2-7; 8 nucleotides agree with TRBD1. J lost 1 base, V lost 3 bases, and 8 bases had no gene match. The CDR3 has 15 amino acids. Germline V gives CDR1 GTSNPN, CDR2 SVGIG (reference sequence). The CDR3 is CAWRLKTGASYEQYF. CDR3 coding DNA: TGTGCCTGGAGATTAAAGACAGGGGCTTCCTACGAGCAGTACTTC.

The chain links TRBV19 to TRBJ1-5; 7 bases are shared with TRBD1. This CDR3 is built from 16 residues. Germline trimming cut 9 bases from V and 4 bases from J; bases unmatched to any gene: 15. Per the germline V gene, CDR1 is LNHDA and CDR2 is SQIVND (reference sequence). CDR3 in amino acids: CASVLDGTAHNQPQHF. The CDR3 DNA reads as TGTGCCAGCGTACTCGACGGGACAGCTCATAATCAGCCCCAGCATTTT. The full variable domain, in which reference TRBV19 and TRBJ1-5 provide the parts outside the CDR3, is DGGITQSPKYLFRKEGQNVTLSCEQNLNHDAMYWYRQDPGQGLRLIYYSQIVNDFQKGDIAEGYSVSREKKESFPLTVTSAQKNPTAFYLCASVLDGTAHNQPQHFGDGTRLSIL.

This clone was recorded a few times. The V call is TRBV28, the J call TRBJ2-1, with 9 bases identical to TRBD2. With 3 bases clipped from V and 8 bases from J, the junction kept 14 bases outside the gene matches. CDR3 length equals 17 residues. Germline V gene lookup returns CDR1 MDHEN and CDR2 SYDVKM. For the CDR3, the DNA is TGTGCCAGCAGTTTGTTAGCGCGGGCGGGAGGGCCCGATGAGCAGTTCTTC. Translating it yields CASSLLARAGGPDEQFF.

This chain links TRBV7-2 with TRBJ1-3, with 7 bases fitting TRBD1. The ends lost 4 bases at V and 4 bases at J; junction bases unmatched: 10. This CDR3 comprises 16 residues. The germline gives CDR1 SGHTA, CDR2 FQGNSA. CDR3 protein: CASSSEQGTEGNTIYF. Written as DNA, the CDR3 is TGTGCCAGCAGCTCCGAACAGGGGACGGAAGGAAACACCATATATTTT.

The rearrangement joins TRBV2 to TRBJ2-2; 7 bases align to TRBD1. CDR1 is SNHLY, CDR2 FYNNEI, per germline. This CDR3 is 17 amino acids long. The V segment lost 5 bases and the J segment 2 bases; nucleotides outside the gene matches: 11. CDR3 bases: TGTGCCAGCAGTCCGGCGCCAGGGACAGCTAACACCGGGGAGCTGTTTTTT. Its translation is CASSPAPGTANTGELFF.

This clone appeared once. The chain uses TRBV28 and TRBJ2-1; D possibly corresponds to TRBD1 (6 bases). V was pared by 6 bases and J by 5 bases, with 14 bases between. Per germline, CDR1 MDHEN and CDR2 SYDVKM. The CDR3 totals 14 residues. The CDR3 region has the DNA TGTGCCAGCAGGAGGGGGAGAGGCAACAATGAGCAGTTCTTC. Its protein product is CASRRGRGNNEQFF.

The V gene is TRBV11-3, the J gene TRBJ2-5; D might be TRBD1 (6 bases). Trimming took off 4 bases at V and 4 bases at J, with 19 bases between the two ends. Germline CDR1 reads SGHNT; CDR2 reads YENEEA. This CDR3 region has 16 residues. The CDR3 DNA reads as TGTGCCAGCAGCTCCGCAACGAACCCAGGGGTAGAGACCCAGTACTTC. Translation gives CASSSATNPGVETQYF.

V is TRBV9 and J is TRBJ2-5; 8 positions agree with TRBD2. CDR3 length equals 17 residues. V gave up 4 bases and J gave up 3 bases; unmatched junction bases: 14. Germline V gives CDR1 SGDLS, CDR2 YYNGEE. Here the CDR3 reads CASSPYGSSGYEETQYF. In DNA, the CDR3 is TGTGCCAGCAGCCCATACGGATCTAGCGGGTATGAAGAGACCCAGTACTTC.

The chain is built from TRBV7-8 and TRBJ1-4; D is uncertain. The germline V gene encodes CDR1 SGHVS and CDR2 FQNEAQ. The CDR3 runs 17 residues. V shed 6 bases and J shed 2 bases, with 19 bases lying between them. The CDR3: CASSHPPSTETNEKLFF. CDR3 DNA sequence: TGTGCCAGCAGTCATCCCCCATCGACTGAGACTAATGAAAAACTGTTTTTT.

V is TRBV10-3 and J is TRBJ1-2, with TRBD1 identical over 8 bases. V was clipped by 4 bases and J by 2 bases; unmatched bases: 3. Germline-derived CDR1 and CDR2 are ENHRY and SYGVKD. CDR3 length equals 14 residues. The CDR3 nucleotides are TGTGCCATCAGTGGTGGGACAGGCAACTATGGCTACACCTTC. Its protein product is CAISGGTGNYGYTF.

This clone was counted once. The rearrangement links TRBV13 to TRBJ2-7, with 8 bases fitting TRBD2. CDR1 PRHDT and CDR2 FYEKMQ come from the germline V gene (reference sequence). The CDR3 is 14 amino acids. Trimming cost V 5 bases and J 1 base; bases outside gene matches: 4. The CDR3 here is CASSARLASYEQYF. CDR3 coding DNA: TGTGCCAGCAGCGCCCGACTAGCGTCCTACGAGCAGTACTTC.

The chain has TRBV5-1 and TRBJ2-1, with D perhaps TRBD2 (5 bases). V lost 2 bases and J 2 bases, leaving 11 bases between the germline ends. The CDR3 runs 15 residues. Germline CDR1 and CDR2: SGHRS and YFSETQ. The CDR3 sequence is CASSLNGETYNEQFF. CDR3 DNA: TGCGCCAGCAGCTTAAACGGGGAGACCTACAATGAGCAGTTCTTC.

The V and J genes are TRBV5-5 and TRBJ1-4; D remains ambiguous. Trimming removed 2 bases from V and 4 bases from J, with 15 bases in between. CDR1 and CDR2 from the germline V gene are SGHKS and YYEKEE (reference sequence). The CDR3 totals 16 residues. As DNA, the CDR3 is TGTGCCAGCAGCTTCGAGCAAGATCATGGTAATGAAAAACTGTTTTTT. Its protein product is CASSFEQDHGNEKLFF. The full variable domain, in which reference TRBV5-5 and TRBJ1-4 provide the parts outside the CDR3, is DAGVTQSPTHLIKTRGQQVTLRCSPISGHKSVSWYQQVLGQGPQFIFQYYEKEERGRGNFPDRFSARQFPNYSSELNVNALLLGDSALYLCASSFEQDHGNEKLFFGSGTQLSVL.

This clone was counted only a few times. This chain connects TRBV7-8 to TRBJ1-2; D perhaps matches TRBD1 (6 bases). Per germline, CDR1 SGHVS and CDR2 FQNEAQ. This CDR3 contains 13 residues. Trimming stripped 5 bases from V and 2 bases from J, with 9 bases between. CDR3 DNA: TGTGCCAGCAGCCCGGACAGCAACTATGGCTACACCTTC. This sequence encodes CASSPDSNYGYTF. Together with reference TRBV7-8 and TRBJ1-2, the CDR3 gives the full variable domain: GAGVSQSPRYKVAKRGQDVALRCDPISGHVSLFWYQQALGQGPEFLTYFQNEAQLDKSGLPSDRFFAERPEGSVSTLKIQRTQQEDSAVYLCASSPDSNYGYTFGSGTRLTVV.

J is TRBJ2-2 and V is TRBV23-1; TRBD1 matches 10 bases. TRBV23-1 is sorted into the ORF group, with uncertain function. This CDR3 contains 14 residues. V lost 8 bases, J lost 3 bases, and 3 bases stayed unmatched. The CDR3 sequence: CASAGTGDTGELFF. The CDR3 DNA reads TGCGCCAGCGCCGGGACAGGGGACACCGGGGAGCTGTTTTTT.

This clone was recorded once. This chain joins TRBV27 and TRBJ2-7, with a possible D match to TRBD2 (5 bases). The germline V gene encodes CDR1 MNHEY and CDR2 SMNVEV (reference sequence). This CDR3 has 14 amino acids. Trimming cost V 2 bases and J 1 base, with 9 bases left between them. CDR3 sequence: CASSLNGVSYEQYF. The DNA of the CDR3 is TGTGCCAGCAGTTTAAACGGGGTTTCCTACGAGCAGTACTTC.

V and J are TRBV18 and TRBJ1-2, with unresolved D. This CDR3 contains 16 residues. Germline V gene sequence: CDR1 KGHSH, CDR2 LQKENI. With 2 bases removed from V and 0 bases from J, the gap between germline ends came to 13 bases. The CDR3: CASSPSGEGANYGYTF. The DNA of the CDR3 is TGTGCCAGCTCACCAAGCGGTGAGGGAGCTAACTATGGCTACACCTTC.

Points on this clone: The junction shows a germline mismatch at one end, possibly a read error. The genes are TRBV19 and TRBJ2-2, with D hard to call. The CDR3 consists of 12 residues. CDR1 is LNHDA and CDR2 is SQIVND in the germline V gene (reference sequence). The CDR3 loop is CKSSGLAGELFF. CDR3 DNA sequence: TGCAAATCGAGTGGGCTGGCCGGGGAGCTGTTTTTT.

V and J are TRBV27 and TRBJ2-2; TRBD1 matches 9 bases. J lost 5 bases, V lost 6 bases, and 7 bases had no gene match. The V gene's germline CDR1 is MNHEY and CDR2 SMNVEV (reference sequence). The length of the CDR3 is 15 residues. The CDR3 DNA sequence: TGTGCCAGCAGCTACACAGGGGGCGGGACCGGGGAGCTGTTTTTT. Amino acid sequence: CASSYTGGGTGELFF.

Here the CDR3 reads CASTPEWRSSYNEQFF. CDR3 DNA: TGTGCCAGCACACCGGAGTGGCGGAGCTCCTACAATGAGCAGTTCTTC. The chain carries TRBV4-2 and TRBJ2-1; D is unresolved. This CDR3 is 16 amino acids long. Germline assignment: CDR1 LGHNA and CDR2 YNFKEQ. Trimming removed 7 bases at V and 0 bases at J, with 16 bases between.

The chain carries TRBV6-9 and TRBJ2-4, with a weak D call TRBD2 (5 bases). V was trimmed by 6 bases and J by 0 bases, leaving 12 bases between them. The CDR3 totals 15 residues. Germline lookup yields CDR1 MNHGY and CDR2 SVAAGI. CDR3 protein: CASRDSPLAKNIQYF. The CDR3 nucleotides are TGTGCCAGCAGGGACTCCCCACTAGCCAAAAACATTCAGTACTTC.

This clone has only a few counts. The gene calls are TRBV6-4 and TRBJ2-1; 7 bases fit TRBD2. The V and J ends lost 1 base and 0 bases, in that order; junction bases with no gene match: 0. Germline CDR1 reads MRHNA; CDR2 reads SNTAGT. This CDR3 comprises 15 residues. The CDR3 sequence is CASSDLAGSYNEQFF. The CDR3 nucleotides are TGTGCCAGCAGTGACTTAGCGGGCTCCTACAATGAGCAGTTCTTC.

The chain links TRBV30 to TRBJ1-1; 9 nucleotides match TRBD1. Looked up from germline, CDR1 is GTSNPN and CDR2 is SVGIG (reference sequence). V trimming: 8 bases; J trimming: 1 base; junction bases outside the gene matches: 2. The CDR3 is made up of 12 amino acids. For the CDR3, the DNA is TGTGCCGGACAGGGGCCGAACACTGAAGCTTTCTTT. It specifies CAGQGPNTEAFF. The entire variable domain, with the rest obtained from reference TRBV30 and TRBJ1-1, is as follows: SQTIHQWPATLVQPVGSPLSLECTVEGTSNPNLYWYRQAAGRGLQLLFYSVGIGQISSEVPQNLSASRPQDRQFILSSKKLLLSDSGFYLCAGQGPNTEAFFGQGTRLTVV.

The chain recombines TRBV21-1 with TRBJ2-2; TRBD1, the D gene given by the table, was not confirmed from the DNA. TRBV21-1 is flagged as a pseudogene. The CDR3 consists of 19 residues. The CDR3 DNA is TGTGCCAGCAGCAAAGCAATATATGGGGGACACGCGAACACCGGGGAGCTGTTTTTT. Protein: CASSKAIYGGHANTGELFF.